The clone carrying this T cell receptor (beta chain) was seen a handful of times. This CDR3 has 20 residues. Germline CDR1 reads LGHNA; CDR2 reads YSLEER. The ends lost 0 bases at V and 0 bases at J; junction bases unmatched: 8. These data belong to a study of identical twins. TCRdb re-analysed the 5' RACE reads in MiXCR, keeping a single row per CDR3 protein. Of approximately 470,000 distinct CDR3 sequences in the sample, 13% to 15% are singletons; the top ten hold approximately 0.52%. The data were also submitted as part of a second study, on yellow fever vaccine responses in identical twins.

This chain uses TRBV4-3 with TRBJ2-3, with 14 bases identical to TRBD2. The sequencing input was CD4+ T cells sorted from blood. This TCR was recovered from a woman aged 18 to 35 in good health. The CDR3 protein is CASSQDLVGLAGGSTDTQYF. CDR3 DNA: TGCGCCAGCAGCCAAGATCTCGTCGGACTAGCGGGAGGTAGCACAGATACGCAGTATTTT.